The clone carrying this TCR beta chain was counted between two and nine times. Per the germline V gene, CDR1 is DFQATT and CDR2 is SNEGSKA (reference sequence). Trimming shortened V by 3 bases and J by 2 bases, and 13 bases separated the two germline ends. The CDR3 is 14 residues long. TCRdb re-called the RT-PCR reads through MiXCR, storing one row per CDR3 protein. The table records more than 550,000 distinct CDR3 sequences, 14% of them present only once. The sequence came from a female donor in good health, serving as a healthy control. The sample consisted of memory CD4+ T cells from blood. The rearrangement links TRBV20-1 to TRBJ1-1; D unresolved. As DNA, the CDR3 is TGCAGTGCTAGCGGCCTCTCACTTAACACTGAAGCTTTCTTT. This sequence encodes CSASGLSLNTEAFF.